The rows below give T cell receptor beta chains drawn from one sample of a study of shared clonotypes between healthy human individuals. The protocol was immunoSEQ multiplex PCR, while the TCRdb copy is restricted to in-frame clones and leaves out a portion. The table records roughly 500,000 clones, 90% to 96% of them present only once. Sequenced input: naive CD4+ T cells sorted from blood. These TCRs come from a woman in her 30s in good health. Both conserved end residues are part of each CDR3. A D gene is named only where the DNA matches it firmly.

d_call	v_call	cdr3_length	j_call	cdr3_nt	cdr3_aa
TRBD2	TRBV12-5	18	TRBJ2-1	TGTGCTAGTGGTTTGGTACCTAGCGGGGCTAACTCCTACAATGAGCAGTTCTTC	CASGLVPSGANSYNEQFF
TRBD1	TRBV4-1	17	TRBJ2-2	TGCGCCAGCAGCCAACGTGACAGGGGGCTCGTCACCGGGGAGCTGTTTTTT	CASSQRDRGLVTGELFF
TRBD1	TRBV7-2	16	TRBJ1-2	TGTGCCAGCAGCCTTGACAGGGACAAATCTAACTATGGCTACACCTTC	CASSLDRDKSNYGYTF
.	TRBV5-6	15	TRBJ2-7	TGTGCCAGCAGCTTGGTGACTGCCGGACTGTACGAGCAGTACTTC	CASSLVTAGLYEQYF
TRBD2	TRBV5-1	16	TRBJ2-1	TGCGCCAGCAGCTTGAGGAGGACTAGCGGGAACAATGAGCAGTTCTTC	CASSLRRTSGNNEQFF
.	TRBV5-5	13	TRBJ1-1	TGTGCCAGCAGCGCCATTAGTAACACTGAAGCTTTCTTT	CASSAISNTEAFF
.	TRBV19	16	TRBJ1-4	TGTGCCAGTAGTATTCAGGGCGCGGGGGCCTACGAAAAACTGTTTTTT	CASSIQGAGAYEKLFF
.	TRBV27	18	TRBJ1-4	TGTGCCAGCAGCAATTACCACCTGGGGGGCAGTTCTAATGAAAAACTGTTTTTT	CASSNYHLGGSSNEKLFF
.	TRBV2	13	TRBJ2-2	TGTGCCAGCAGTGGAGGGTACACCGGGGAGCTGTTTTTT	CASSGGYTGELFF
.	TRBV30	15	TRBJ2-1	TGTGCCTGGACAGGGAAACAGTCGCCCTGGAATGAGCAGTTCTTC	CAWTGKQSPWNEQFF